This TCR beta chain is drawn from a study of blood T cell repertoires in COVID-19. Participants were aged roughly 18 to 100 years from 20 to 30 US areas. Sequencing was performed with immunoSEQ multiplex PCR; in TCRdb, only in-frame clones are kept and a portion is missing. The sample gives 200,000 or so clones, about 88% of which show up once; 2% to 2.5% is in the top ten. Germline values: CDR1 MNHNS, CDR2 SASEGT. The length of the CDR3 is 16 residues. Unmatched junction bases numbered 8, after V lost 2 bases and J lost 6 bases. This TCR came from a middle-aged woman with acute COVID-19. Sequenced input: PBMCs or T cells enriched from blood (not recorded which). The rearrangement links TRBV6-1 to TRBJ2-2, with 8 bases that match TRBD1. The CDR3 region has the DNA TGTGCCAGCAGTGAATTCGGGACAGGTGATGCCGGGGAGCTGTTTTTT. Amino acid sequence: CASSEFGTGDAGELFF.